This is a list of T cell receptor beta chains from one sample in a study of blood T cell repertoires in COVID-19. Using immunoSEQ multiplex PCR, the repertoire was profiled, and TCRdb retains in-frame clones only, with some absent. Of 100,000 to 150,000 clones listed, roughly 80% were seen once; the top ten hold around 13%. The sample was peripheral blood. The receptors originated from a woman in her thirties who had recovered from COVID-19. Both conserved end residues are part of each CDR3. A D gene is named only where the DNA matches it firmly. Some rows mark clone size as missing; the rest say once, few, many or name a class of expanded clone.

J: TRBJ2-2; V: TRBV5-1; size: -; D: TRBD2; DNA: TGCGCCAGCAGCTTGGTAGCTAGCGGGAGGGCAGTCACCGGGGAGCTGTTTTTT; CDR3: CASSLVASGRAVTGELFF
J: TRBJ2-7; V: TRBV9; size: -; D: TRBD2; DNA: TGTGCCAGCAGCGTGGGCGGGGGGCTCTACGAGCAGTACTTC; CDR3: CASSVGGGLYEQYF
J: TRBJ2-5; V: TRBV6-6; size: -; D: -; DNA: TGTGCCAGCAGCCCAGGTCCCGAAGAGACCCAGTACTTC; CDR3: CASSPGPEETQYF
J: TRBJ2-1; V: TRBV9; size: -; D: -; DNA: TGTGCCAGCAGCCCTGAGAAGTCCTACAATGAGCAGTTCTTC; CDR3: CASSPEKSYNEQFF
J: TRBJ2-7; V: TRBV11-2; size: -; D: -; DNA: TGTGCCAGCAGCTTAGGGGTCAGGGTAGCGGAGAGCTCCTACGAGCAGTACTTC; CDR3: CASSLGVRVAESSYEQYF
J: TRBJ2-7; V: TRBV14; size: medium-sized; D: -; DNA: TGTGCCAGCAGCCAATTAGAACGGGAGACCGAGCAGTACTTC; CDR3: CASSQLERETEQYF
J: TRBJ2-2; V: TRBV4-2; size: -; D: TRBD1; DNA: TGTGCCAGCAGCCCAGGGGGCGTTAACACCGGGGAGCTGTTTTTT; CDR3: CASSPGGVNTGELFF
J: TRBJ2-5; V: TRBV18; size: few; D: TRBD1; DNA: TGTGCCAGCTCACCGACAGGGCCCCAAGAGACCCAGTACTTC; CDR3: CASSPTGPQETQYF
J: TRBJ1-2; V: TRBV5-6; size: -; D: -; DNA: TGTGCCAGCAGCTCGATTGACATTATTAGTGGCTACACCTTC; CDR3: CASSSIDIISGYTF
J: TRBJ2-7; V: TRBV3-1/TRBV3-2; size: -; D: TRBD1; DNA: TGTGCCAGCAGCCGGTCGGGACAGGCCTACGAGCAGTACTTC; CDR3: CASSRSGQAYEQYF
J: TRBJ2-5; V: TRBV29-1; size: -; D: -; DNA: TGCAGCGTTGTGGGGGACAAATACCACCAAGAGACCCAGTACTTC; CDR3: CSVVGDKYHQETQYF